The 10 T cell receptor beta chains listed next were all sequenced from one sample in a study of cytomegalovirus exposure and HLA in healthy donors. The primer mix had 60 Vbeta and 13 Jbeta primers. Sequencing was performed with immunoSEQ multiplex PCR; in TCRdb, only in-frame clones are kept and a portion is missing. This sample has under 250,000 clones; 70% to 80% occur once, and the top ten carry 3.5% to 4%. The sequenced sample was PBMCs. The receptors here all came from a male donor in good health and CMV-seronegative.

This clone was counted once. The chain employs TRBV5-1 and TRBJ1-5; 7 bases are a match to TRBD1. The trim removed 0 bases at V and 6 bases at J, leaving 6 bases unmatched. The CDR3 is made up of 15 amino acids. From germline, CDR1 is SGHRS and CDR2 YFSETQ. CDR3 loop: CASSLAETGTQPQHF. Written as DNA, the CDR3 is TGCGCCAGCAGCTTGGCCGAGACAGGGACTCAGCCCCAGCATTTT.

In its sample, this clone was seen a few times. The rearrangement joins TRBV19 to TRBJ2-1; tentatively, D is TRBD2 (5 bases). CDR3 length: 11 residues. V was pared by 3 bases and J by 8 bases, with 5 bases between. The germline V gene has CDR1 LNHDA and CDR2 SQIVND (reference sequence). The CDR3 reads CASSMGDEQFF. In DNA, the CDR3 is TGTGCCAGTAGTATGGGAGATGAGCAGTTCTTC. Full variable domain (rest looked up from reference TRBV19 and TRBJ2-1): DGGITQSPKYLFRKEGQNVTLSCEQNLNHDAMYWYRQDPGQGLRLIYYSQIVNDFQKGDIAEGYSVSREKKESFPLTVTSAQKNPTAFYLCASSMGDEQFFGPGTRLTVL.

This chain links TRBV5-1 with TRBJ2-7; the match to TRBD2 covers 11 bases. V trimming: 4 bases; J trimming: 3 bases; junction bases outside the gene matches: 21. The length of the CDR3 is 20 residues. Germline lookup yields CDR1 SGHRS and CDR2 YFSETQ. CDR3 residues: CASSPLTSGGLAEINYEQYF. CDR3 nucleotides: TGCGCCAGCAGCCCCCTAACTAGCGGGGGTCTCGCCGAGATTAACTACGAGCAGTACTTC. Supplemented by reference TRBV5-1 and TRBJ2-7, the full variable domain reads KAGVTQTPRYLIKTRGQQVTLSCSPISGHRSVSWYQQTPGQGLQFLFEYFSETQRNKGNFPGRFSGRQFSNSRSEMNVSTLELGDSALYLCASSPLTSGGLAEINYEQYFGPGTRLTVT.

This chain links TRBV7-2 with TRBJ2-2, with TRBD2 identical over 7 bases. CDR3 size: 16 residues. V gave up 4 bases and J gave up 6 bases; unmatched junction bases: 11. Germline V CDR1 and CDR2: SGHTA, FQGNSA. The CDR3 DNA follows: TGTGCCAGCAGCTGGAGGGGCGGGAGAAAGGCCGGGGAGCTGTTTTTT. Its protein product is CASSWRGGRKAGELFF. Combining the CDR3 with reference TRBV7-2 and TRBJ2-2 gives the whole variable domain GAGVSQSPSNKVTEKGKDVELRCDPISGHTALYWYRQSLGQGLEFLIYFQGNSAPDKSGLPSDRFSAERTGGSVSTLTIQRTQQEDSAVYLCASSWRGGRKAGELFFGEGSRLTVL.

This clone was seen a few times. The rearrangement joins TRBV30 to TRBJ1-1; 9 nucleotides line up with TRBD1. Germline loops: CDR1 GTSNPN, CDR2 SVGIG (reference sequence). With V trimmed by 5 bases and J by 0 bases, 10 bases remained unmatched. The CDR3 covers 16 residues. CDR3 region: CAWAPGTGSMNTEAFF. Written as DNA, the CDR3 is TGTGCCTGGGCCCCGGGGACAGGGTCCATGAACACTGAAGCTTTCTTT. Supplemented by reference TRBV30 and TRBJ1-1, the full variable domain reads SQTIHQWPATLVQPVGSPLSLECTVEGTSNPNLYWYRQAAGRGLQLLFYSVGIGQISSEVPQNLSASRPQDRQFILSSKKLLLSDSGFYLCAWAPGTGSMNTEAFFGQGTRLTVV.

The rearrangement links TRBV21-1 to TRBJ2-5; the DNA was not compared with TRBD2, the D call given in the table. TRBV21-1 is marked as a pseudogene. This CDR3 comprises 15 residues. The CDR3 loop is CASSAIPPLGETQYF. DNA for the CDR3: TGTGCCAGCAGCGCGATCCCGCCCCTCGGGGAGACCCAGTACTTC.

The chain uses TRBV19 and TRBJ1-2; D is uncertain. CDR1 and CDR2 from the germline V gene are LNHDA and SQIVND (reference sequence). There are 13 residues in the CDR3. Trimming took off 3 bases at V and 8 bases at J, with 13 bases between the two ends. The CDR3 coding sequence is TGTGCCAGTAGTATTACGGCAGGTCGGGGCTACACCTTC. The encoded protein is CASSITAGRGYTF.

This rearrangement joins TRBV28 to TRBJ1-2, with D maybe TRBD1 (6 bases). This CDR3 region has 12 residues. The V gene lost 6 bases and the J gene lost 5 bases, with 10 bases spanning the gap. In germline, CDR1 is MDHEN, CDR2 SYDVKM. CDR3 region: CASSRTAYGYTF. The DNA for the CDR3 is TGTGCCAGCAGCCGGACAGCGTATGGCTACACCTTC.

The V and J genes are TRBV4-1 and TRBJ2-3; D is possibly TRBD2 (6 bases). V was pared by 1 base and J by 3 bases, with 20 bases between. The V gene's germline CDR1 is MGHRA and CDR2 YSYEKL. There are 18 residues in the CDR3. The CDR3 DNA is TGCGCCAGCAGCCAAGTAACTCTCGGGACGGGGGAAACAGATACGCAGTATTTT. It codes for CASSQVTLGTGETDTQYF.

The chain links TRBV25-1 to TRBJ1-2; D ambiguous. Germline V lookup: CDR1 MGHDK, CDR2 SYGVNS. Trimming took 4 bases from V and 4 from J, leaving 13 bases between them. The CDR3 has 14 amino acids. The CDR3 nucleotides read TGTGCCAGCAGTGCCCCGGGGTCAGTCTATGGCTACACCTTC. Its translation: CASSAPGSVYGYTF.